This TCR beta chain was obtained from a study of T cells in localized non-small cell lung cancer. Study-wide results and caveats: When the top 100 tumor clones were examined, a median approximately 60 of them also appeared in the adjacent lung, which was paired and uninvolved. Measurement of T cell clonality placed uninvolved adjacent lung highest, above the level in tumor. Sequencing was restricted to one tumor region; therefore, heterogeneity remains possible.

Using immunoSEQ multiplex PCR, the repertoire was profiled, and TCRdb retains in-frame clones only, with some absent. This table holds over 3,000 clones, around 30% found once. By frequency in the sample, this clone is medium-sized. Its matching antigen is unknown. The CDR3 runs to 14 residues. Germline loops: CDR1 MNHGY, CDR2 SAAAGT. After removal of 6 bases from V and 5 bases from J, the junction contained 6 bases not matched to a gene. The chain links TRBV6-8 to TRBJ1-5; 8 bases agree with TRBD1. This specimen consisted of lung tumor tissue, obtained before any cancer treatment. This TCR was sampled from a male donor aged 60 or over with stage III lung adenocarcinoma. Written as DNA, the CDR3 is TGTGCCAGCAGCCCCATGGACAGGGATCAGCCCCAGCATTTT. Translating it yields CASSPMDRDQPQHF.